This TCR beta chain is drawn from a study of blood T cell repertoires in COVID-19 (dated by TCRdb to 2019 to 2021). General notes on the study: Samples from collaborators originated in the United States, Italy and Spain and spanned both the acute and convalescent phases of COVID-19. The repertoires were released in a freely available public database intended as a resource for research on the immune response to SARS-CoV-2. Where HLA class I and class II types were available, the types were taken from metadata supplied by the sample provider, not from assay-based typing. The material from the prospective study consisted of cDNA or gDNA derived from T cells, B-cell-depleted T cells, or PBMCs. Samples were obtained from the ongoing ImmuneRACE study (first 160 participants) and from about 1,300 subjects provided by 6 global collaborators. Subjects who had been exposed to COVID-19, were actively infected with it, or had recovered from it provided the deeply sampled blood TCRbeta repertoires that made up the dataset. A de-identified subject ID, COVID-19 status, age in years and sex were almost always included in the sample metadata. What the work shows at the level of the full study, not this receptor alone: The quantity of clinical and demographic metadata differed by source and by participant and was supplied without curation.

Whole blood was collected in K2EDTA tubes by collaborating institutions according to the institutions' own protocols. For TCRbeta analysis, collaborators shipped samples as frozen whole blood, isolated PBMCs, or DNA extracted from either of those sample types. The immunoSEQ Assay, a bias-controlled multiplex PCR, was used to amplify TCRbeta CDR3 regions from genomic DNA. The authors processed their data as follows. Within the assay, amplification of reference gene primers was used to estimate how many nucleated cells each sample contained. To quantify the absolute abundance of each unique TCRbeta CDR3 rearrangement, sequence reads were collapsed and filtered. For each sample, productive Simpson clonality was calculated by taking the square root of Simpson's diversity index across productive rearrangements. Sourced from immuneACCESS, this table was stored by TCRdb with only in-frame sequences that have V and J called. A share of the clones is absent; for the studies checked, an unresolved V gene accounts for under half, and the remainder has no known explanation. The V and J calls and clone size come from that table; D and trimming were worked out from the DNA. The sample table records approximately 200,000 clones; about 91% of these occur just once. About 4% of the sample goes to the ten largest clones.

Reading from cysteine to phenylalanine, the CDR3 counts 11 amino acids. Only the CDR3 region is kept as DNA, spanning 33 bases read in frame from base 1. The junction carries 10 bases between V and J, which are trimmed by 6 bases and 7 bases respectively. As encoded in the germline V gene, CDR1 is SQVTM while CDR2 is ANQGSEA. Note on this clone: This clone's antigen is unknown. Qualities for individual bases were not recorded, and no much larger clone is one base off.

The sample consisted of peripheral blood. The source of this sequence is a woman under 40 with acute or convalescent COVID-19. Recombination joined TRBV29-1 with TRBJ2-1; confidence is insufficient to name the D gene. CDR3 reads: CSVRHFNEQFF. The sequenced DNA is TGCAGCGTCCGCCACTTTAATGAGCAGTTCTTC.